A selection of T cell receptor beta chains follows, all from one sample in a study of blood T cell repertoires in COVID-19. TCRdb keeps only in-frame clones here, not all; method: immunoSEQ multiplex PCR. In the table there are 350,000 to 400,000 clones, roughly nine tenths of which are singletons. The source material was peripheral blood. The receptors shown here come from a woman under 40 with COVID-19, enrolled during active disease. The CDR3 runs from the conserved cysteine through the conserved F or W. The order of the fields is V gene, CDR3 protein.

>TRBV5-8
CASSRLQQSAYNEQFF
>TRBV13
CASGEGANTGELFF
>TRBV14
CASSQDIGSSGNTIYF
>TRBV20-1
CSASWAGGTGRTEAFF
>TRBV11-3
CASSTDSVYNSPLHF
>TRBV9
CASSVVLPRTGTSGANVLTF
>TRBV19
CASSLGQGSSTDTQYF
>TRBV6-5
CASSPSGTMTDTQYF
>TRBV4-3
CASSHTRMAYNEQFF
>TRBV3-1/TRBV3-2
CASSHRDRSWYGYTF
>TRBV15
CATSREYEQYF
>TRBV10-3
CAISPLGAASSYNEQFF
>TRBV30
CAWSAWEGSTDTQYF
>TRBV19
CASSPRTGGTGYTGELFF